These 25 T cell receptor beta chains were all obtained from the same sample, sequenced in a study of T cell changes during pregnancy in multiple sclerosis. The protocol was immunoSEQ multiplex PCR, while the TCRdb copy is restricted to in-frame clones and leaves out a portion. This table has about 41,000 clones, roughly nine tenths appearing once. The material was CD4+ T cells from peripheral blood mononuclear cells, obtained in the first trimester of pregnancy. These receptors came from a female donor with multiple sclerosis, enrolled in a pregnancy study.

This chain joins TRBV13 and TRBJ2-3; TRBD2 aligns across 12 bases. Germline CDR1 and CDR2: PRHDT and FYEKMQ (reference sequence). V shed 0 bases and J 5 bases; nucleotides not matched to a gene: 3. CDR3 length: 16 residues. The CDR3 DNA is TGTGCCAGCAGCTTAGGCTCGGGACTAGCGGGAGATACGCAGTATTTT. It codes for CASSLGSGLAGDTQYF.

The V gene is TRBV7-6, the J gene TRBJ2-2, with D possibly TRBD2 on 5 matching bases. The CDR3 extends over 14 amino acids. V dropped 2 bases and J dropped 7 bases, with 11 bases sitting between them. CDR1 is SGHVS, CDR2 FNYEAQ, per germline. Here the CDR3 DNA reads TGTGCCAGCAGCTTAAGGCTAGGAGGCGGGGAGCTGTTTTTT. Protein: CASSLRLGGGELFF.

The V gene is TRBV11-2, the J gene TRBJ2-3, with D perhaps TRBD2 (6 bases). Trimming stripped 0 bases from V and 1 base from J, with 17 bases between. CDR1 and CDR2 from the germline V gene are SGHAT and FQNNGV. The CDR3 contains 18 residues. CDR3 DNA sequence: TGTGCCAGCAGCTTAGATCGGCCAAGGACTATGGGCACAGATACGCAGTATTTT. Protein product: CASSLDRPRTMGTDTQYF.

A note on this clone: A junction boundary mismatches the germline segment, possibly from a read error. The V and J genes are TRBV27 and TRBJ2-2; 8 bases are shared with TRBD2. The CDR3 spans 17 residues. From germline, CDR1 is MNHEY and CDR2 SMNVEV (reference sequence). Written as DNA, the CDR3 is TGTGCCAGCAGTCTATCCTTACTAGCGGCGAACACCGGGGAGCTGTTTTTT. Amino acid sequence: CASSLSLLAANTGELFF.

The chain couples TRBV29-1 to TRBJ2-7; D unresolved. The CDR3 has 12 residues. V gave up 7 bases and J gave up 1 base, with 11 bases separating them. Germline assignment: CDR1 SQVTM and CDR2 ANQGSEA. The CDR3 is CSAKTASYEQYF. For the CDR3, the DNA is TGCAGCGCCAAAACAGCTTCCTACGAGCAGTACTTC.

The chain employs TRBV9 and TRBJ2-7, with 8 bases lining up with TRBD2. Germline V gene data show CDR1 as SGDLS and CDR2 as YYNGEE. V lost 3 bases to trimming and J lost 2 bases; unmatched junction nucleotides: 4. CDR3 size: 14 residues. CDR3 sequence reads: CASSGTSGTYEQYF. As DNA, the CDR3 is TGTGCCAGCAGCGGAACTAGCGGAACCTACGAGCAGTACTTC.

The chain carries TRBV28 and TRBJ1-5, with no clear D. The germline CDR1 and CDR2 sequences are MDHEN and SYDVKM. This CDR3 contains 12 residues. V lost 2 bases and J lost 7, with 6 bases in between. CDR3 in DNA: TGTGCCAGCAGTTTAGTAAGCCAGCCCCAGCATTTT. This translates into CASSLVSQPQHF. Looking up the rest from reference TRBV28 and TRBJ1-5 gives the full variable domain: DVKVTQSSRYLVKRTGEKVFLECVQDMDHENMFWYRQDPGLGLRLIYFSYDVKMKEKGDIPEGYSVSREKKERFSLILESASTNQTSMYLCASSLVSQPQHFGDGTRLSIL.

The genes are TRBV27 and TRBJ2-3; D perhaps matches TRBD2 (6 bases). The CDR3 is 15 residues long. Trimming removed 7 bases from V and 4 bases from J, with 18 bases in between. Per germline, CDR1 MNHEY and CDR2 SMNVEV (reference sequence). CDR3 in DNA: TGTGCCAGCAATGCCGGGACTCTATACGCAGATACGCAGTATTTT. The encoded protein is CASNAGTLYADTQYF.

The chain has TRBV5-4 and TRBJ2-5; 9 positions agree with TRBD1. The CDR3 sequence is 14 residues long. The V and J ends lost 0 bases and 4 bases, in that order; junction bases with no gene match: 1. Germline V lookup: CDR1 SGHNT, CDR2 YYREEE (reference sequence). CDR3 bases: TGTGCCAGCAGCTTGGCGACAGGGGGAGAGACCCAGTACTTC. Translating it yields CASSLATGGETQYF.

The chain uses TRBV2 and TRBJ2-7, with D possibly TRBD2 on 5 matching bases. V was clipped by 7 bases and J by 2 bases, with 21 bases between them. Germline lookup yields CDR1 SNHLY and CDR2 FYNNEI. The CDR3 extends over 16 amino acids. The CDR3 DNA reads TGTGCCAGCATCGTAGATGCGGGCGTGGAAGCCTACGAGCAGTACTTC. It encodes CASIVDAGVEAYEQYF.

V gene TRBV19 combines with J gene TRBJ2-1; the match to TRBD2 covers 8 bases. V shed 8 bases, J shed 3 bases, and the junction held 6 bases outside the gene matches. The CDR3 has 14 residues. Germline V gene data show CDR1 as LNHDA and CDR2 as SQIVND (reference sequence). In DNA form, the CDR3 reads TGTGCCAGTGGACGGGAGGGCGGCTACAATGAGCAGTTCTTC. Its protein is CASGREGGYNEQFF.

V is TRBV19 and J is TRBJ2-6; possible D gene TRBD1, 6 bases. The CDR3 has 14 residues. Trimming took off 10 bases at V and 1 base at J, with 11 bases between the two ends. Germline CDR1 LNHDA, CDR2 SQIVND (reference sequence). The CDR3 nucleotides read TGTGCCACCTCAGGGGCATCTGGGGCCAACGTCCTGACTTTC. It is translated as CATSGASGANVLTF.

The chain joins TRBV7-8 to TRBJ2-3, with 12 bases matching TRBD2. Per germline, CDR1 SGHVS and CDR2 FQNEAQ. The V and J ends lost 4 bases and 3 bases, in that order; junction bases with no gene match: 8. The CDR3 runs 17 residues. The CDR3 region has the DNA TGTGCCAGCAGCTCGAGACTAGCGGGAGTTCTTACAGATACGCAGTATTTT. It encodes CASSSRLAGVLTDTQYF.

This clone was recorded a few times. The chain couples TRBV6-5 to TRBJ2-5; 7 nucleotides align to TRBD2. The CDR3 has 13 amino acids. The germline CDR1 and CDR2 sequences are MNHEY and SVGAGI. Germline trimming cut 6 bases from V and 6 bases from J; bases unmatched to any gene: 7. The CDR3 loop is CASSRSGGKTQYF. DNA for the CDR3: TGTGCCAGCAGCCGGTCGGGGGGAAAGACCCAGTACTTC.

The chain employs TRBV7-9 and TRBJ1-5; 7 bases line up with TRBD1. Per the germline V gene, CDR1 is SEHNR and CDR2 is FQNEAQ (reference sequence). Germline trimming cut 6 bases from V and 0 bases from J; bases unmatched to any gene: 8. There are 16 residues in the CDR3. CDR3 sequence reads: CASSPGTEYSNQPQHF. The CDR3 DNA is TGTGCCAGCAGTCCCGGGACAGAGTATAGCAATCAGCCCCAGCATTTT.

This clone was counted between two and nine times. V gene TRBV27 combines with J gene TRBJ2-1, with 12 bases lining up with TRBD2. CDR1 and CDR2 (germline): MNHEY, SMNVEV (reference sequence). Germline trimming cut 6 bases from V and 7 bases from J; bases unmatched to any gene: 1. The CDR3 length is 13 residues. CDR3 bases: TGTGCCAGCAGGGGGACTAGCGGGAATGAGCAGTTCTTC. It specifies CASRGTSGNEQFF.

The chain has TRBV14 and TRBJ1-1; D remains ambiguous. V gave up 4 bases and J gave up 1 base, with 13 bases separating them. There are 15 residues in the CDR3. The germline V gene has CDR1 SGHDN and CDR2 FVKESK. The CDR3 DNA sequence: TGTGCCAGCAGCCGCGATTTAGACTGGAACACTGAAGCTTTCTTT. This sequence encodes CASSRDLDWNTEAFF.

V is TRBV4-1 and J is TRBJ2-5; tentative D call: TRBD1 (6 bases). The V and J ends lost 0 bases and 2 bases respectively, with 7 bases between them. Germline CDR1 reads MGHRA; CDR2 reads YSYEKL. The length of the CDR3 is 14 residues. The CDR3 DNA reads TGCGCCAGCAGCCAAGAGGGGGCTCAAGAGACCCAGTACTTC. Protein product: CASSQEGAQETQYF.

The chain has TRBV7-3 and TRBJ2-1; TRBD2 is a possible D gene (6 bases). The germline gives CDR1 SGHTA, CDR2 FQGTGA. The CDR3 contains 17 residues. Trimming shortened V by 6 bases and J by 4 bases, and 22 bases separated the two germline ends. The CDR3 DNA is TGTGCCAGCAGTCCCACCGGAGGGGATTTAATTTACAATGAGCAGTTCTTC. This gives the protein CASSPTGGDLIYNEQFF.

The chain carries TRBV6-6 and TRBJ2-2; 7 bases fit TRBD1. This CDR3 region has 14 residues. Germline CDR1 is MNHNY and CDR2 is SVGAGI (reference sequence). V was clipped by 8 bases and J by 6 bases; unmatched bases: 9. The CDR3 here is CASGGQTRPGELFF. CDR3 bases: TGTGCCAGCGGGGGACAGACACGTCCCGGGGAGCTGTTTTTT.

The chain is built from TRBV12-2 and TRBJ2-7; the table's D gene call, TRBD2, was not cross checked with the DNA. TRBV12-2 is described as a pseudogene. This CDR3 contains 16 residues. CDR3 loop: CASRLAVVAGVYEQYF. Written as DNA, the CDR3 is TGTGCAAGTCGCTTAGCGGTAGTAGCGGGAGTCTACGAGCAGTACTTC.

This clone has a single count. The chain joins TRBV4-1 to TRBJ1-5, with 8 bases aligning to TRBD1. Germline CDR1 and CDR2: MGHRA and YSYEKL. Unmatched junction bases numbered 3, after V lost 4 bases and J lost 4 bases. This CDR3 is built from 14 residues. The DNA for the CDR3 is TGCGCCAGCAGCCCGGACAGGGAGAATCAGCCCCAGCATTTT. It codes for CASSPDRENQPQHF.

This clone was seen just once. This rearrangement joins TRBV7-3 to TRBJ2-1, with D possibly matching TRBD2 (5 bases). Trimming cost V 6 bases and J 0 bases, with 15 bases left between them. Germline V gene sequence: CDR1 SGHTA, CDR2 FQGTGA. The CDR3 consists of 16 residues. DNA of the CDR3: TGTGCCAGCAGGGACTCGGCTGCCAGCTCCTACAATGAGCAGTTCTTC. It yields the protein CASRDSAASSYNEQFF.

The chain links TRBV9 to TRBJ1-4, with D possibly matching TRBD1 (5 bases). The CDR3 totals 16 residues. Per the germline V gene, CDR1 is SGDLS and CDR2 is YYNGEE. Trimming stripped 4 bases from V and 3 bases from J, with 16 bases between. CDR3 region: CASSKGGVVPNEKLFF. The CDR3 nucleotides read TGTGCCAGCAGCAAAGGAGGGGTCGTACCTAATGAAAAACTGTTTTTT.

J is TRBJ1-1 and V is TRBV25-1; 7 bases agree with TRBD1. Germline V lookup: CDR1 MGHDK, CDR2 SYGVNS. This CDR3 is 15 amino acids long. Unmatched junction bases numbered 3, after V lost 1 base and J lost 1 base. CDR3 sequence reads: CASSEFGTANTEAFF. CDR3 in DNA: TGTGCCAGCAGTGAATTTGGGACAGCGAACACTGAAGCTTTCTTT. Together with reference TRBV25-1 and TRBJ1-1, the CDR3 gives the full variable domain: EADIYQTPRYLVIGTGKKITLECSQTMGHDKMYWYQQDPGMELHLIHYSYGVNSTEKGDLSSESTVSRIRTEHFPLTLESARPSHTSQYLCASSEFGTANTEAFFGQGTRLTVV.